This is a list of T cell receptor beta chains from one sample in a study of blood T cells in healthy people across ages. TCRdb independently ran MiXCR on the 5' RACE reads; one entry per CDR3 protein. The data contain about 320,000 distinct CDR3 sequences, 25% to 30% of them singletons. Sequenced: blood. Receptors originate from a woman in her 70s in good health. CDR3s leave out the opening cysteine and the closing phenylalanine or tryptophan.

j_gene: TRBJ2-1
v_gene: TRBV2
CDR3aa: ASSEIGAGYNEQF

j_gene: TRBJ1-5
v_gene: TRBV20-1
CDR3aa: SASPRYGVNSNQPQH

j_gene: TRBJ1-2
v_gene: TRBV28
CDR3aa: ASSSQRVTNYGYT

j_gene: TRBJ2-5
v_gene: TRBV7-2
CDR3aa: ASSFTGGHETQY

j_gene: TRBJ2-4
v_gene: TRBV7-9
CDR3aa: ASSPDSTNIQY

j_gene: .
v_gene: TRBV29-1
CDR3aa: SVGIPKREQY

j_gene: TRBJ1-5
v_gene: TRBV3-1
CDR3aa: ASSLTSDSNQPQH

j_gene: TRBJ2-5
v_gene: TRBV11-2
CDR3aa: ASSPGTSGQETQY

j_gene: TRBJ2-7
v_gene: TRBV15
CDR3aa: ATSRDQRTAYEQY

j_gene: TRBJ1-4
v_gene: TRBV20-1
CDR3aa: SARIGTGGEKLF

j_gene: TRBJ2-5
v_gene: TRBV6-5
CDR3aa: ASGGSGQGAETQY

j_gene: TRBJ1-4
v_gene: TRBV6-6
CDR3aa: ASGGSAGKLF

j_gene: TRBJ1-1
v_gene: TRBV5-1
CDR3aa: ASRQLRGQVTEAF

j_gene: TRBJ2-7
v_gene: TRBV28
CDR3aa: ASSFTSSYEQY

j_gene: TRBJ2-3
v_gene: TRBV6-2/TRBV6-3
CDR3aa: ASSTLRTSIGDTQY

j_gene: TRBJ1-4
v_gene: TRBV6-6
CDR3aa: ASSQIIDEKLF

j_gene: .
v_gene: TRBV4-2
CDR3aa: ASSLYSGTSGINEQF

j_gene: TRBJ2-7
v_gene: TRBV28
CDR3aa: ASSTGTSGRQQY

j_gene: TRBJ2-3
v_gene: TRBV24-1
CDR3aa: ATSDFVAGDLYTQY

j_gene: TRBJ1-5
v_gene: TRBV4-3
CDR3aa: ASSQERSRPQH

j_gene: TRBJ2-3
v_gene: TRBV7-2
CDR3aa: ASSGGAGRRDTQY

j_gene: TRBJ2-7
v_gene: TRBV29-1
CDR3aa: SVEEGRGPGGEQY

j_gene: TRBJ2-1
v_gene: TRBV6-1
CDR3aa: ASSESSGSDNEQF

j_gene: TRBJ2-1
v_gene: TRBV2
CDR3aa: ASSDAGRFYNEQF